Only a few counts were recorded for the clone carrying this T cell receptor beta chain. This specimen comes from a study of cytomegalovirus exposure and HLA in healthy donors. PCR amplification relied on 60 Vbeta primers (plus 13 Jbeta primers). The assay was immunoSEQ multiplex PCR, and TCRdb's table has in-frame clones only and misses some. This table holds over 150,000 clones, around 82% found once. The CDR3 runs to 15 residues. The ends were cut back, 6 bases at V and 4 bases at J, with 19 bases in the middle. Germline V CDR1 and CDR2: MDHEN, SYDVKM. The material sequenced was PBMCs. The clonotype was recovered from a man aged 45-65 years in good health and CMV-seropositive. The chain carries TRBV28 and TRBJ2-7; D is uncertain. In DNA, the CDR3 is TGTGCCAGCAGCCACTCCCTAGAGTTTCCTTACGAGCAGTACTTC. This encodes CASSHSLEFPYEQYF.